This TCR beta chain was identified in a study of a mutant IDH1 vaccine in newly diagnosed glioma. Background on the study: Vaccine dosing followed radiotherapy by 4-6 weeks, or accompanied temozolomide cycles. Treated patients comprised around 60% males and 37.5% females, mean age about 44 years. Most had both radiotherapy and temozolomide beforehand; others had only one.

Noted time point: week 47, end of study. The content of each vaccine dose was 300 ug of mutant IDH1 20-mer peptide, and topical imiquimod accompanied it. TCRdb keeps only in-frame clones here, not all; method: immunoSEQ multiplex PCR. The sample records about 94,000 clones, roughly 90% being singletons. This CDR3 has 12 amino acids. V gave up 9 bases and J gave up 2 bases; unmatched junction bases: 2. CDR1 and CDR2 from the germline V gene are ENHRY and SYGVKD. With respect to this clone: Its specificity is unknown.

The chain employs TRBV10-3 and TRBJ2-3, with 7 bases identical to TRBD1. The specimen was PBMCs, collected from a glioma patient whose treatment included an IDH1 peptide vaccine. The receptor was isolated from a woman aged 45-59 years with glioma. CDR3 loop: CAIEGATDTQYF. The CDR3 DNA sequence: TGTGCCATAGAGGGGGCCACAGATACGCAGTATTTT.